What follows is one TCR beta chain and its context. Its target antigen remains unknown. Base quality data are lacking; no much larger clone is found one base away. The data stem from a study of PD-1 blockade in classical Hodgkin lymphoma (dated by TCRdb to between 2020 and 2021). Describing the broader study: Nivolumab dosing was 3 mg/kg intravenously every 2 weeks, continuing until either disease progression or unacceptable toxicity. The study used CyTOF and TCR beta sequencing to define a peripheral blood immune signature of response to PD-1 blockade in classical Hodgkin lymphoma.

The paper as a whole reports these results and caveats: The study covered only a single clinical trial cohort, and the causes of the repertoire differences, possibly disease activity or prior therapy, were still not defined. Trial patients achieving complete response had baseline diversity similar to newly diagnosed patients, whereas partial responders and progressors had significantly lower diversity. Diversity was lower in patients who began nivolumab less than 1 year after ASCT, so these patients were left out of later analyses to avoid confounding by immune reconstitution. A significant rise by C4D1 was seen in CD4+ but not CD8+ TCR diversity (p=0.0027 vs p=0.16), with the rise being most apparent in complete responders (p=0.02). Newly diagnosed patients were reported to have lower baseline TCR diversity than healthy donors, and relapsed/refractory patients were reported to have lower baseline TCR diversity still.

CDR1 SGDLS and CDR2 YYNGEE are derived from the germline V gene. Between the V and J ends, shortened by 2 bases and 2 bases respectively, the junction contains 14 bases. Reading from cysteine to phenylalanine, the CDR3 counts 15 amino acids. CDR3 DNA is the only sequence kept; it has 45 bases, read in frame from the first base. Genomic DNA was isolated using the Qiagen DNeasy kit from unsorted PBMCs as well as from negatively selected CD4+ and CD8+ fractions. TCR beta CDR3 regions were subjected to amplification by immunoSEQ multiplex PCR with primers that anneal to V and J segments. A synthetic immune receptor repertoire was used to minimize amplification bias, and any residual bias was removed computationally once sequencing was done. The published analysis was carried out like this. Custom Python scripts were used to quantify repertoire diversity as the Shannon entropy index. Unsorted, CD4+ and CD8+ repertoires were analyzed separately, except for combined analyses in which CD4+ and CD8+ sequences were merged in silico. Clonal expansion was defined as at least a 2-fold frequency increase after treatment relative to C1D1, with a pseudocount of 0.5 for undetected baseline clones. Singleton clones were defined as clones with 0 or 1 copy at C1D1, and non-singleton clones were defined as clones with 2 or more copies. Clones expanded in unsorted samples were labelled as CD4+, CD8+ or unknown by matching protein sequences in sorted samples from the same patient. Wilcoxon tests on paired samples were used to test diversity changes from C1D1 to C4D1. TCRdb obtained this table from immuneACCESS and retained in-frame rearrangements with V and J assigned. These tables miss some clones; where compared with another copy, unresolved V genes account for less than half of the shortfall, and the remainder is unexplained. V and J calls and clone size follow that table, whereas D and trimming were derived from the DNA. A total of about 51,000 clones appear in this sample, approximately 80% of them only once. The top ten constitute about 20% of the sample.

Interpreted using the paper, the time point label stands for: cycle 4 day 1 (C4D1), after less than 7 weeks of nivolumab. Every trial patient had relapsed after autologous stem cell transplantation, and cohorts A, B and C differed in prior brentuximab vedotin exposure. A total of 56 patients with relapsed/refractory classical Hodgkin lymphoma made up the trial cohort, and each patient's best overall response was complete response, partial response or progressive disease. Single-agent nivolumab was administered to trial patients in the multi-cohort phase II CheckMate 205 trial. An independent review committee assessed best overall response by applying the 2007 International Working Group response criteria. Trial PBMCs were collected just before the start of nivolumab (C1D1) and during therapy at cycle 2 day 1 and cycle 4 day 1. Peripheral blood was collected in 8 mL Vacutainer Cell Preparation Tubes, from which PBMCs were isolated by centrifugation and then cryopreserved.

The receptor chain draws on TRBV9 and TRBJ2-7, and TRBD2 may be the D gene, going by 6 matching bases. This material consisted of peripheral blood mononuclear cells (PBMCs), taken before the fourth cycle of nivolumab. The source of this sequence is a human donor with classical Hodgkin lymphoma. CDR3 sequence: CASSVGVDYAYEQYF. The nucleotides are TGTGCCAGCAGCGTCGGCGTGGACTATGCCTACGAGCAGTACTTC.